This paragraph covers one T cell receptor (beta chain) sequence. Its antigen remains unidentified. This sample was taken from a study of cytomegalovirus exposure and HLA in healthy donors. On the study more broadly: Within an early data release were around 80 million unique TCRs drawn from HLA-typed donors.

Use of 60 Vbeta and 13 Jbeta primers characterized the PCR. Profiled with immunoSEQ multiplex PCR; TCRdb holds only in-frame clones, not every one. The sample shows about 43,000 clones, under 70% of them seen only once. CDR1 MNHEY and CDR2 SMNVEV come from the germline V gene (reference sequence). There are 15 residues in the CDR3. V gave up 6 bases and J gave up 2 bases; unmatched junction bases: 9. General study results and limits: Some V segments, TRBV6-2 and TRBV6-3 among them, were indistinguishable and were therefore excluded.

This receptor was taken from a man aged 60-69 years in good health and CMV-seropositive. Specimen: PBMCs. V is TRBV27 and J is TRBJ1-1, with 7 bases fitting TRBD1. Here the CDR3 DNA reads TGTGCCAGCAGCGTACGACAGGGCATTAACACTGAAGCTTTCTTT. Its translation is CASSVRQGINTEAFF.